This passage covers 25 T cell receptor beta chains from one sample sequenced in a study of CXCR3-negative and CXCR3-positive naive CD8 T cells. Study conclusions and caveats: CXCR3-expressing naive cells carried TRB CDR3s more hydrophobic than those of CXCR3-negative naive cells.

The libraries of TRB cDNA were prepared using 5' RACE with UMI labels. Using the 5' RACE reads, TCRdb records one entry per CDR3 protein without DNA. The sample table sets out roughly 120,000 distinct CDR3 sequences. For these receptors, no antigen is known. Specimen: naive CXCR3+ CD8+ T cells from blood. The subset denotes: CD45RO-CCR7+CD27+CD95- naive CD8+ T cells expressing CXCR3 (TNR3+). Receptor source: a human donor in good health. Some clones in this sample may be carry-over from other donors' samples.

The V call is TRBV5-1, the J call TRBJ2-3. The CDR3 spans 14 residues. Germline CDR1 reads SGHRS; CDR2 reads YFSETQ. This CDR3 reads CASSLGYSTDTQYF.

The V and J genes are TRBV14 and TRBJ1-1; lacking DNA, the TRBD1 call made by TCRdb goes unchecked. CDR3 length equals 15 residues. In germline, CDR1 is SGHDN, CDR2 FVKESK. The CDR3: CASSQDEGPALYAFF.

CDR3 residues: CATDQGTGRSVDTQYF. The V call is TRBV15, the J call TRBJ2-3; TCRdb's D call of TRBD1 is untestable without DNA. The CDR3 runs to 16 residues. The V gene's germline CDR1 is LNHNV and CDR2 YYDKDF (reference sequence).

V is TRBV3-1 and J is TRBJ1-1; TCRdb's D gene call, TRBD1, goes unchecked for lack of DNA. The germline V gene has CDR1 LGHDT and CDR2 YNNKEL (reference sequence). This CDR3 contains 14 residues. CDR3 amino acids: CASSQEGENTEAFF.

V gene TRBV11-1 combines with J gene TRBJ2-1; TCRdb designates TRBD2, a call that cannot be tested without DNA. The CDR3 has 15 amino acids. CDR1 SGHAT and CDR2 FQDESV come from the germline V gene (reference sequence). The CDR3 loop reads CASSPLAGGKNEQFF.

CDR3 loop: CASSWDVTYEQYF. The V call is TRBV6-1, the J call TRBJ2-7; TCRdb's assignment of TRBD1 cannot be checked, as there is no DNA. Germline CDR1 MNHNS, CDR2 SASEGT. The CDR3 length is 13 residues.

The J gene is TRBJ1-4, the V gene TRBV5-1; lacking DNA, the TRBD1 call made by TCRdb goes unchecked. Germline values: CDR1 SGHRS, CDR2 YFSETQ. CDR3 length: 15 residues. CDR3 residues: CASSWWDSTNEKLFF.

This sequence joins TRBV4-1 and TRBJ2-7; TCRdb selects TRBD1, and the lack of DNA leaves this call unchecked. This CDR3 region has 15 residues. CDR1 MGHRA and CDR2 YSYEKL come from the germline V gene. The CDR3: CASSERQTENYEQYF.

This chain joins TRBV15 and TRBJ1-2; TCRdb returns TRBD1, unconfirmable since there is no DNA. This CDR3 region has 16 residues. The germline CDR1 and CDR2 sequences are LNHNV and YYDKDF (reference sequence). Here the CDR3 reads CATREFNPQGSDGYTF.

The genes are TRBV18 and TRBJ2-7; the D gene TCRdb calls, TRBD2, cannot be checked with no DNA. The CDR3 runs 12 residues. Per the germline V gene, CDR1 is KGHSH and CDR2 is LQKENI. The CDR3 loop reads CASSPEAYEQYF.

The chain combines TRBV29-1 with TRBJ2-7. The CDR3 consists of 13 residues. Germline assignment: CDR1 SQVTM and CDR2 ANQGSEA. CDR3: CSVEGTTSYEQYF.

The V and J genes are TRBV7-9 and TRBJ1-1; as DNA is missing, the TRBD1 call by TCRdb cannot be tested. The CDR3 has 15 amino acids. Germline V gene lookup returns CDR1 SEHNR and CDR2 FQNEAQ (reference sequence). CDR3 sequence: CASSRTRAADTEAFF.

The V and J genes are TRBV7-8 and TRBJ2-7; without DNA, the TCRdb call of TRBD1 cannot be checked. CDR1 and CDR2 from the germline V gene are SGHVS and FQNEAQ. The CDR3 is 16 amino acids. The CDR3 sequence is CASSFLAGQGADMWYF. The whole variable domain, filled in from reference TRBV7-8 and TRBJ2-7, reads GAGVSQSPRYKVAKRGQDVALRCDPISGHVSLFWYQQALGQGPEFLTYFQNEAQLDKSGLPSDRFFAERPEGSVSTLKIQRTQQEDSAVYLCASSFLAGQGADMWYFGPGTRLTVT.

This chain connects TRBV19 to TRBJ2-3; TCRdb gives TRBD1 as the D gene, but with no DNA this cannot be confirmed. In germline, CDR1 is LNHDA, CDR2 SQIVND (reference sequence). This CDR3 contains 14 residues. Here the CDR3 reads CASTLSSLTDTQYF.

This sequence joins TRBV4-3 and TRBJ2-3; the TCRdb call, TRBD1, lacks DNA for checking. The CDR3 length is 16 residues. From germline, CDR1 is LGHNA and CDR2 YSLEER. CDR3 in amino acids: CASSQDYPGITDTQYF.

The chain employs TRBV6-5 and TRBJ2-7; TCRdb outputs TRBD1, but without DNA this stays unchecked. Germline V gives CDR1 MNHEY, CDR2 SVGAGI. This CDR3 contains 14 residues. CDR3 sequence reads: CASSYQGGTYEQYF.

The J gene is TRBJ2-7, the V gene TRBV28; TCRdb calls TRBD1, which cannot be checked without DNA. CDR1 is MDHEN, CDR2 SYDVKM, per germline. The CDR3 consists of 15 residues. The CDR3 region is CASSSDSRGSYEQYF.

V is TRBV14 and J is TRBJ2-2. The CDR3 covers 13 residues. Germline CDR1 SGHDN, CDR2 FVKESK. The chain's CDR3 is CASSQYQSGELFF.

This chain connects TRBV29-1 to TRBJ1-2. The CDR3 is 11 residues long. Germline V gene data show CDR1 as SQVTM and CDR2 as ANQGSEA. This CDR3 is CSVVSYYGYTF.

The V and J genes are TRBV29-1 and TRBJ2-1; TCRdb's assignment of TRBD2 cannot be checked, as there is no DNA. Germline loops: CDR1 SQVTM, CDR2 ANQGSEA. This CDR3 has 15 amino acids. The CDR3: CSVEGLAESSYEQYF.

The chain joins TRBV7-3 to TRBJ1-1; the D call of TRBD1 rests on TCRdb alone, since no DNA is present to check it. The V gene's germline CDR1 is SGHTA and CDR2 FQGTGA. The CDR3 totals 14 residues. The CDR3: CASSPGQGSTEAFF. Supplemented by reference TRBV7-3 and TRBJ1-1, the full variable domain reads GAGVSQTPSNKVTEKGKYVELRCDPISGHTALYWYRQSLGQGPEFLIYFQGTGAADDSGLPNDRFFAVRPEGSVSTLKIQRTERGDSAVYLCASSPGQGSTEAFFGQGTRLTVV.

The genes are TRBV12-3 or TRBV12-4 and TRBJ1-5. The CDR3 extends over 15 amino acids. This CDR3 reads CASSKAGDSNQPQHF.

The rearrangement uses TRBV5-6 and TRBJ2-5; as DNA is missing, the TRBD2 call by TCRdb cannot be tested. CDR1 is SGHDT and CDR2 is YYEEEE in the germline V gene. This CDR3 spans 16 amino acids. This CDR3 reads CASSSLAASPRETQYF.

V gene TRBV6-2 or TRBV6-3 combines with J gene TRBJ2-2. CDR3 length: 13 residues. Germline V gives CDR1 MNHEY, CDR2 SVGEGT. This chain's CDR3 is CASSYGDTGELFF.

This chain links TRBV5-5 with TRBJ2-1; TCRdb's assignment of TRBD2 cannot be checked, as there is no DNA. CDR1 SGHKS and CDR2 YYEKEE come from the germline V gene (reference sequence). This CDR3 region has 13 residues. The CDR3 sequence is CASSLTSGREQFF.